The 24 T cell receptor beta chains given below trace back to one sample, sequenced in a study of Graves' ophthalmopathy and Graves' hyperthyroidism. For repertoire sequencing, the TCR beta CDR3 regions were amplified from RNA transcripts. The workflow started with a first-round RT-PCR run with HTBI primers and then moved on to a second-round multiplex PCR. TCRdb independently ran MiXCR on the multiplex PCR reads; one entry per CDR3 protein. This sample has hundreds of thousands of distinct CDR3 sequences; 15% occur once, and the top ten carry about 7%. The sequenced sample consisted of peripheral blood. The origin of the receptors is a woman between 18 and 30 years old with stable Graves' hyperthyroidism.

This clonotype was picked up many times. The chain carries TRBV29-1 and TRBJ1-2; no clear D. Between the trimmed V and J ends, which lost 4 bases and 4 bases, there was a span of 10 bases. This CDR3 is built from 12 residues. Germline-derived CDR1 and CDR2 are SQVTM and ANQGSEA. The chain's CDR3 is CSVGVSLYGYTF. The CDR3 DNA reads TGCAGCGTTGGGGTCAGTCTCTATGGCTACACCTTC. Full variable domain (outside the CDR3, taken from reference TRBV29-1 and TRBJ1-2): SAVISQKPSRDICQRGTSLTIQCQVDSQVTMMFWYRQQPGQSLTLIATANQGSEATYESGFVIDKFPISRPNLTFSTLTVSNMSPEDSSIYLCSVGVSLYGYTFGSGTRLTVV.

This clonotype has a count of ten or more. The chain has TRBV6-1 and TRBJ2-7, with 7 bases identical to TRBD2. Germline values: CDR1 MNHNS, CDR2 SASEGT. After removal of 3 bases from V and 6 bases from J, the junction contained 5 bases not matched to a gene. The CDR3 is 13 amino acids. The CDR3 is CASSDIAGVEQYF. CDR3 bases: TGTGCCAGCAGTGATATTGCGGGGGTCGAGCAGTACTTC.

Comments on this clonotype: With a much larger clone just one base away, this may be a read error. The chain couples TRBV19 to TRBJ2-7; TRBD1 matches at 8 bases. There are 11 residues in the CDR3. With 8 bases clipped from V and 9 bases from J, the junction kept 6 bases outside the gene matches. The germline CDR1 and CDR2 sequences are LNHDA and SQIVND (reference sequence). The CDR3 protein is CASGDRSVQYF. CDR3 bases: TGTGCCAGTGGGGACAGGTCGGTGCAGTACTTC.

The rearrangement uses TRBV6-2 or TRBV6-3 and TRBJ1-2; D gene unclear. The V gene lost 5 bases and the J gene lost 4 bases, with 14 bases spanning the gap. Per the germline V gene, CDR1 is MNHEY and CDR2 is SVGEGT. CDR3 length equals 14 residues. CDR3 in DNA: TGTGCCAGCAGTCAAGGGCAGGCCATCTATGGCTACACCTTC. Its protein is CASSQGQAIYGYTF.

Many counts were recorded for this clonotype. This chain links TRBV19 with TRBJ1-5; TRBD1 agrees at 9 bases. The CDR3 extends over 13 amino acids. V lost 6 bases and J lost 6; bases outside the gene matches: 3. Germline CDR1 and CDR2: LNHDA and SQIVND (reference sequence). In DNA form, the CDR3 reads TGTGCCAGTAGCAGACAGGGGGTTCAGCCCCAGCATTTT. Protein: CASSRQGVQPQHF.

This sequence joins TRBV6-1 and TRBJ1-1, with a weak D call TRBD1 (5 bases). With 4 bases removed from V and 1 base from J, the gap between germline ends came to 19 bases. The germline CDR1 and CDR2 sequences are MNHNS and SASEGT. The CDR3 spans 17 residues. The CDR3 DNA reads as TGTGCCAGCAGTGCTAGATACAGGTCGGTGGCGAACACTGAAGCTTTCTTT. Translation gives CASSARYRSVANTEAFF.

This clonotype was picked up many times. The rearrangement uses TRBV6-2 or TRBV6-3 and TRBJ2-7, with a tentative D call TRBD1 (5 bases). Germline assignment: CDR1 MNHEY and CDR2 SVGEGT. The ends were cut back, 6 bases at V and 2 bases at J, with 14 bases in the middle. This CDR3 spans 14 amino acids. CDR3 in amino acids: CASSTQLTAYEQYF. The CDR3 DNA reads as TGTGCCAGCAGCACACAATTGACAGCCTACGAGCAGTACTTC.

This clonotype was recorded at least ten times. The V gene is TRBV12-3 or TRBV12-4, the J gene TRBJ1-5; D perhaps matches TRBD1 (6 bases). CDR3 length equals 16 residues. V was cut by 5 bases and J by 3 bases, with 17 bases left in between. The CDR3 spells CASSHPAGQPNQPQHF. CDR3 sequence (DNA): TGTGCCAGCAGTCACCCAGCCGGACAGCCCAATCAGCCCCAGCATTTT.

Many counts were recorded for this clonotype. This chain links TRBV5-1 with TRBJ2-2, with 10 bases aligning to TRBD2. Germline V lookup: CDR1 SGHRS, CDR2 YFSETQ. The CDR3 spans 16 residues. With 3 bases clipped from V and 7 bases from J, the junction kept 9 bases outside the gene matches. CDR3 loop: CASSSRLAGEDGELFF. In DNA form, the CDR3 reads TGCGCCAGCAGCTCCAGACTAGCGGGTGAAGACGGGGAGCTGTTTTTT.

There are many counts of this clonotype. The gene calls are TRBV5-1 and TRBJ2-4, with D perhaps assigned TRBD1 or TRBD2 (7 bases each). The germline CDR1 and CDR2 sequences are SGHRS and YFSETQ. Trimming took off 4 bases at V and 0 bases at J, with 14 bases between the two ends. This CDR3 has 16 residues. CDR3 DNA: TGCGCCAGCAGCCTCAGGGGGGGCTTAGCCAAAAACATTCAGTACTTC. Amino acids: CASSLRGGLAKNIQYF. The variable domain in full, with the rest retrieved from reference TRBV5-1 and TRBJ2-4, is KAGVTQTPRYLIKTRGQQVTLSCSPISGHRSVSWYQQTPGQGLQFLFEYFSETQRNKGNFPGRFSGRQFSNSRSEMNVSTLELGDSALYLCASSLRGGLAKNIQYFGAGTRLSVL.

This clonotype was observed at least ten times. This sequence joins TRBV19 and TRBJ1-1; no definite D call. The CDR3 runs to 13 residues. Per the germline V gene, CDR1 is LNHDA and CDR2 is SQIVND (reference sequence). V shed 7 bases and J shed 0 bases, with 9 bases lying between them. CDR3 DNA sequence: TGTGCCAGTACCCTCCGGATGAACACTGAAGCTTTCTTT. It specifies CASTLRMNTEAFF.

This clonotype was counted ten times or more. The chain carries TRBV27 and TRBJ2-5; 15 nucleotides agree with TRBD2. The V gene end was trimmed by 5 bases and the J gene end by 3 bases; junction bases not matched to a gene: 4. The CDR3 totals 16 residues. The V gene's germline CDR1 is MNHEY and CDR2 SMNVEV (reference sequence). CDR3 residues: CASSPGLAGGKETQYF. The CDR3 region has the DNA TGTGCCAGCAGTCCTGGACTAGCGGGGGGGAAAGAGACCCAGTACTTC.

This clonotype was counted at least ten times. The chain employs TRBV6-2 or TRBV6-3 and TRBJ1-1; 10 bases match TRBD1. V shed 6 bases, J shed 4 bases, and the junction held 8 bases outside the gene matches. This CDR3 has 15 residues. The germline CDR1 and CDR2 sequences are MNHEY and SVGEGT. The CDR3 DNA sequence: TGTGCCAGCAGCCAGGGACAGGGGCTGGGCACTGAAGCTTTCTTT. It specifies CASSQGQGLGTEAFF.

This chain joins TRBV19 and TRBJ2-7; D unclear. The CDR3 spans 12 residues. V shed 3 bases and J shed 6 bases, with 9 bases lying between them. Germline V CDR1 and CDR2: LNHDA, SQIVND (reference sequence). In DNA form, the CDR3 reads TGTGCCAGTAGTATTAGTACCGGCGAGCAGTACTTC. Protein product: CASSISTGEQYF.

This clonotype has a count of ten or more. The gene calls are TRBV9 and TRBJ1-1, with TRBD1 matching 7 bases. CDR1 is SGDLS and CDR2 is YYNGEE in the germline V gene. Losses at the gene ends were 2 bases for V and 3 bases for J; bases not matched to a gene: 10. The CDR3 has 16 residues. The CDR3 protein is CASSVDPTGLDTEAFF. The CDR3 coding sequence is TGTGCCAGCAGCGTTGACCCGACAGGGTTGGACACTGAAGCTTTCTTT.

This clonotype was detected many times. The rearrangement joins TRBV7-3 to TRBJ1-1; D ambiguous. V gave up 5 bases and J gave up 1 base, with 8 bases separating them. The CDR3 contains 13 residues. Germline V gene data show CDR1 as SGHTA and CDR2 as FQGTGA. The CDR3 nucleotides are TGTGCCAGCAGCAAGGACGGGAACACTGAAGCTTTCTTT. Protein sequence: CASSKDGNTEAFF.

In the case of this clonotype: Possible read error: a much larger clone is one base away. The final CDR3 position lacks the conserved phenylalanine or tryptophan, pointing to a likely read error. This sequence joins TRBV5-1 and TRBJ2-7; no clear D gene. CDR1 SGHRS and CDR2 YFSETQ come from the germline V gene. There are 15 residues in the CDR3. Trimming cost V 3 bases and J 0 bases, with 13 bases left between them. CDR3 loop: CASSSGPTSSYEQYS. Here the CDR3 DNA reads TGCGCCAGCAGCTCCGGACCTACGAGCTCCTACGAGCAGTACTCC.

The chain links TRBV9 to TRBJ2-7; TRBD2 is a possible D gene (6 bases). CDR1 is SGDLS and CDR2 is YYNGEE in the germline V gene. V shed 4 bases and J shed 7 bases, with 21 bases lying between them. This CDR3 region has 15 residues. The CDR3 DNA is TGTGCCAGCAGCCCCCCCCAACCTCGACTAGGGGAGCAGTACTTC. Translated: CASSPPQPRLGEQYF.

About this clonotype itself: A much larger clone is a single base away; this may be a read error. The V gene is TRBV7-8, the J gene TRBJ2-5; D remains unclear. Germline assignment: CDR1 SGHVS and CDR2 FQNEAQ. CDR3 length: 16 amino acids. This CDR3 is CAISLGMTVVQETQYF. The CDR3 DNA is TGTGCCATCAGCTTAGGCATGACGGTGGTCCAAGAGACCCAGTACTTC. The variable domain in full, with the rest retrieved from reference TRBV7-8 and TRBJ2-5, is GAGVSQSPRYKVAKRGQDVALRCDPISGHVSLFWYQQALGQGPEFLTYFQNEAQLDKSGLPSDRFFAERPEGSVSTLKIQRTQQEDSAVYLCAISLGMTVVQETQYFGPGTRLLVL.

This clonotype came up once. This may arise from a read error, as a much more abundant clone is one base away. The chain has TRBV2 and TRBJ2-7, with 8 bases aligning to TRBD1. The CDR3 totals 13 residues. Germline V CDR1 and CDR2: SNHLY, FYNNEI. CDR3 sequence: CASSEPGGHEHYF. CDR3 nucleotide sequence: TGTGCCAGCAGTGAGCCAGGGGGCCACGAGCATTACTTC.

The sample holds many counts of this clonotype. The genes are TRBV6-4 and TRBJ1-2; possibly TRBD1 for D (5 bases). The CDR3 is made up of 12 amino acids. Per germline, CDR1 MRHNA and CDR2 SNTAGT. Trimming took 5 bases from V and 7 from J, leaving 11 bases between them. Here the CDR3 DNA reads TGTGCCAGCAGTCTCCGGGGCCCTGGCTACACCTTC. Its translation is CASSLRGPGYTF.

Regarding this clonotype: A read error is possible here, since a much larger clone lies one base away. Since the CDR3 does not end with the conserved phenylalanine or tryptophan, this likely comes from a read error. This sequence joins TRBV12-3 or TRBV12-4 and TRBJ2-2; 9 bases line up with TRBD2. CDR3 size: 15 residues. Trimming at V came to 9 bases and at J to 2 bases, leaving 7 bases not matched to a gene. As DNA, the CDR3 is TGTGCCAGTGGGCCTAGCGGGGATAACACCGGGGAGCTGTTTTTG. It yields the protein CASGPSGDNTGELFL.

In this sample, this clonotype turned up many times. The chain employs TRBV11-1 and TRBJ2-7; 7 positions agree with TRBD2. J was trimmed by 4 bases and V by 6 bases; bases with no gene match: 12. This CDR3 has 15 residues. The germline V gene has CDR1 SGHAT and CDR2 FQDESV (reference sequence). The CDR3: CASRLRDYRQYEQYF. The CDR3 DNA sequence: TGTGCCAGCAGACTCCGGGACTACCGCCAATACGAGCAGTACTTC.

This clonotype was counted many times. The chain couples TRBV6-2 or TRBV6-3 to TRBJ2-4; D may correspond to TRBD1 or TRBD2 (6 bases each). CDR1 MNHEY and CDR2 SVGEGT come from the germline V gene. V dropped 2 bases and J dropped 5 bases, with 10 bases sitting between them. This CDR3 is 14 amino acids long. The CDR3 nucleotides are TGTGCCAGCAGTTACAAGGGGGGCCAAAACATTCAGTACTTC. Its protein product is CASSYKGGQNIQYF.